Detailed here is one TCR beta chain. The data are from a study of control samples from healthy donors and cancer patients. The V gene's germline CDR1 is SNHLY and CDR2 FYNNEI. The CDR3 covers 18 residues. V lost 5 bases to trimming and J lost 0 bases, with 17 bases between them. Method: immunoSEQ multiplex PCR; TCRdb's copy keeps in-frame clones and lacks some. This sample has approximately 70,000 clones, with 75% to 95% found just once. The chain combines TRBV2 with TRBJ2-6; tentatively, D is TRBD1 (6 bases). Sequencing used PBMCs. The TCR comes from a woman aged 45-65 years with colorectal cancer. The CDR3 here is CASSPGRGSSSGANVLTF. The CDR3, as DNA: TGTGCCAGCAGTCCAGGCAGGGGTTCGAGCTCTGGGGCCAACGTCCTGACTTTC.